One sample yielded the 16 T cell receptor beta chains listed below, sequenced in a study of blood T cell repertoires in COVID-19. TCRdb's table, derived via immunoSEQ multiplex PCR, lists solely in-frame clones and lacks some. The table has approximately 210,000 clones, approximately 80% seen once; the top ten hold about 7.8%. Sequenced sample: peripheral blood. These TCRs come from a woman of 80 years or more with COVID-19, enrolled during active disease.

The chain couples TRBV7-9 to TRBJ2-1; D is perhaps TRBD1 (5 bases). The CDR3 covers 15 residues. From germline, CDR1 is SEHNR and CDR2 FQNEAQ (reference sequence). The V end was cut by 5 bases, the J end by 12 bases, with 23 bases between. The CDR3 region has the DNA TGTGCCAGCAGCCCAACAGGTGAAGCCAATGAGCGGCAGTTCTTC. This gives the protein CASSPTGEANERQFF.

The chain recombines TRBV2 with TRBJ1-2; tentative D call: TRBD1 (5 bases). This CDR3 has 13 amino acids. Germline CDR1 is SNHLY and CDR2 is FYNNEI. Between the trimmed V and J ends, which lost 4 bases and 5 bases, there was a span of 11 bases. The CDR3 nucleotides are TGTGCCAGCAGTGTGGGGCCTCGGTATGGCTACACCTTC. This sequence encodes CASSVGPRYGYTF.

This rearrangement joins TRBV7-2 to TRBJ2-7; D not certain. Trimming removed 4 bases from V and 3 bases from J, with 13 bases in between. The CDR3 runs 14 residues. Germline CDR1 and CDR2: SGHTA and FQGNSA. CDR3 in DNA: TGTGCCAGCAGCTCCCCTGTCGAGCTCTACGAGCAGTACTTC. It is translated as CASSSPVELYEQYF.

This chain joins TRBV27 and TRBJ2-7; D is perhaps TRBD2 (6 bases). Trimming removed 6 bases from V and 5 bases from J, with 20 bases in between. The CDR3 length is 15 residues. Germline-derived CDR1 and CDR2 are MNHEY and SMNVEV (reference sequence). CDR3 sequence (DNA): TGTGCCAGCAGCCCCCAATTGGCAGGGAGGCACGAGCAGTACTTC. Translating it yields CASSPQLAGRHEQYF.

This chain links TRBV21-1 with TRBJ2-1; TRBD1 is taken as the D call from the table, unchecked against the DNA. TRBV21-1 is designated a pseudogene. This CDR3 region has 14 residues. CDR3 DNA: TGTGCCAGCAACACGGGACACATATACAATGAGCAGTTCTTC. Amino acid sequence: CASNTGHIYNEQFF.

This sequence joins TRBV2 and TRBJ1-6; D is ambiguous. With 4 bases removed from V and 0 bases from J, the gap between germline ends came to 7 bases. CDR3 length equals 15 residues. CDR1 is SNHLY, CDR2 FYNNEI, per germline. This CDR3 reads CASSVRSSYNSPLHF. DNA of the CDR3: TGTGCCAGCAGTGTTCGGAGCTCCTATAATTCACCCCTCCACTTT.

The chain combines TRBV24-1 with TRBJ2-1, with D unresolved. Germline CDR1 and CDR2: KGHDR and SFDVKD. The CDR3 is made up of 15 amino acids. Trimming removed 4 bases at V and 5 bases at J, with 14 bases between. CDR3 sequence (DNA): TGTGCCACCAGTGACCCCACTGGCGGAAACAATGAGCAGTTCTTC. Its protein is CATSDPTGGNNEQFF.

In its sample, this clone was seen once. V usage is TRBV3-1 (or the pseudogene TRBV3-2) and J usage is TRBJ1-1, with a possible D match to TRBD1 (6 bases). Germline-derived CDR1 and CDR2 are LGHDT and YNNKEL (reference sequence). CDR3 length: 14 amino acids. Trimming removed 5 bases at V and 6 bases at J, with 16 bases between. CDR3 protein: CASSERLTGSEAFF. CDR3 DNA sequence: TGTGCCAGCAGCGAAAGGTTAACAGGGTCTGAAGCTTTCTTT.

V usage is TRBV5-1 and J usage is TRBJ1-4; 7 bases match TRBD1. CDR1 and CDR2 from the germline V gene are SGHRS and YFSETQ. The CDR3 is 15 residues long. The J segment lost 8 bases and the V segment lost 7 bases, leaving 14 bases of the junction unmatched. The CDR3 DNA reads TGCGCCAGCGGAACAGGGGTGGTGAACCCAGAAAAACTGTTTTTT. This encodes CASGTGVVNPEKLFF.

The chain links TRBV2 to TRBJ1-2; D might be TRBD1 (5 bases). Germline V CDR1 and CDR2: SNHLY, FYNNEI. Trimming took 6 bases from V and 5 from J, leaving 40 bases between them. This CDR3 comprises 22 residues. The CDR3: CASSQSGNSLPGKVLLRYGYTF. CDR3 DNA sequence: TGTGCCAGCAGCCAATCAGGGAATTCCCTGCCAGGGAAGGTGCTGTTGCGGTATGGCTACACCTTC.

The sample holds one count of this clone. J is TRBJ2-7 and V is TRBV5-1; D is ambiguous. The V and J ends lost 4 bases and 3 bases respectively, with 5 bases between them. Germline V gene data show CDR1 as SGHRS and CDR2 as YFSETQ. This CDR3 is built from 11 residues. Here the CDR3 reads CASSANYEQYF. CDR3 DNA: TGCGCCAGCAGCGCGAACTACGAGCAGTACTTC.

The chain carries TRBV4-1 and TRBJ1-4; D not certain. The V gene lost 0 bases and the J gene lost 0 bases, with 5 bases spanning the gap. CDR3 length equals 15 residues. CDR1 and CDR2 from the germline V gene are MGHRA and YSYEKL. As DNA, the CDR3 is TGCGCCAGCAGCCAAGATTCAACAACTAATGAAAAACTGTTTTTT. This gives the protein CASSQDSTTNEKLFF.

The CDR3 protein is CASSIAGSTYNEQFF. The DNA for the CDR3 is TGTGCCAGTAGTATAGCGGGTTCCACCTACAATGAGCAGTTCTTC. The genes are TRBV19 and TRBJ2-1; no clear D. With 1 base removed from V and 2 bases from J, the gap between germline ends came to 9 bases. This CDR3 region has 15 residues. The germline CDR1 and CDR2 sequences are LNHDA and SQIVND (reference sequence).

The chain joins TRBV27 to TRBJ1-1; perhaps TRBD1 as D (6 bases). The germline CDR1 and CDR2 sequences are MNHEY and SMNVEV (reference sequence). There are 14 residues in the CDR3. V was cut by 4 bases and J by 11 bases, with 20 bases left in between. CDR3 in amino acids: CASSSFRVGQRAFF. CDR3 nucleotide sequence: TGTGCCAGCAGTTCATTTCGGGTAGGACAGCGGGCTTTCTTT.

The chain recombines TRBV3-1 (or the pseudogene TRBV3-2) with TRBJ2-1; 9 bases match TRBD1. The V gene's germline CDR1 is LGHDT and CDR2 YNNKEL (reference sequence). V lost 11 bases and J lost 2; bases outside the gene matches: 10. This CDR3 region has 15 residues. This CDR3 is CAVSPGQGPYNEQFF. DNA for the CDR3: TGTGCCGTCTCACCGGGACAGGGTCCCTACAATGAGCAGTTCTTC.

The V and J genes are TRBV3-1 (or the pseudogene TRBV3-2) and TRBJ2-5, with D possibly TRBD1 on 5 matching bases. Between the trimmed V and J ends, which lost 1 base and 5 bases, there was a span of 11 bases. In germline, CDR1 is LGHDT, CDR2 YNNKEL (reference sequence). The CDR3 runs to 14 residues. CDR3 region: CASSQGWGRETQYF. The CDR3 DNA sequence: TGTGCCAGCAGCCAAGGGTGGGGCCGGGAGACCCAGTACTTC.